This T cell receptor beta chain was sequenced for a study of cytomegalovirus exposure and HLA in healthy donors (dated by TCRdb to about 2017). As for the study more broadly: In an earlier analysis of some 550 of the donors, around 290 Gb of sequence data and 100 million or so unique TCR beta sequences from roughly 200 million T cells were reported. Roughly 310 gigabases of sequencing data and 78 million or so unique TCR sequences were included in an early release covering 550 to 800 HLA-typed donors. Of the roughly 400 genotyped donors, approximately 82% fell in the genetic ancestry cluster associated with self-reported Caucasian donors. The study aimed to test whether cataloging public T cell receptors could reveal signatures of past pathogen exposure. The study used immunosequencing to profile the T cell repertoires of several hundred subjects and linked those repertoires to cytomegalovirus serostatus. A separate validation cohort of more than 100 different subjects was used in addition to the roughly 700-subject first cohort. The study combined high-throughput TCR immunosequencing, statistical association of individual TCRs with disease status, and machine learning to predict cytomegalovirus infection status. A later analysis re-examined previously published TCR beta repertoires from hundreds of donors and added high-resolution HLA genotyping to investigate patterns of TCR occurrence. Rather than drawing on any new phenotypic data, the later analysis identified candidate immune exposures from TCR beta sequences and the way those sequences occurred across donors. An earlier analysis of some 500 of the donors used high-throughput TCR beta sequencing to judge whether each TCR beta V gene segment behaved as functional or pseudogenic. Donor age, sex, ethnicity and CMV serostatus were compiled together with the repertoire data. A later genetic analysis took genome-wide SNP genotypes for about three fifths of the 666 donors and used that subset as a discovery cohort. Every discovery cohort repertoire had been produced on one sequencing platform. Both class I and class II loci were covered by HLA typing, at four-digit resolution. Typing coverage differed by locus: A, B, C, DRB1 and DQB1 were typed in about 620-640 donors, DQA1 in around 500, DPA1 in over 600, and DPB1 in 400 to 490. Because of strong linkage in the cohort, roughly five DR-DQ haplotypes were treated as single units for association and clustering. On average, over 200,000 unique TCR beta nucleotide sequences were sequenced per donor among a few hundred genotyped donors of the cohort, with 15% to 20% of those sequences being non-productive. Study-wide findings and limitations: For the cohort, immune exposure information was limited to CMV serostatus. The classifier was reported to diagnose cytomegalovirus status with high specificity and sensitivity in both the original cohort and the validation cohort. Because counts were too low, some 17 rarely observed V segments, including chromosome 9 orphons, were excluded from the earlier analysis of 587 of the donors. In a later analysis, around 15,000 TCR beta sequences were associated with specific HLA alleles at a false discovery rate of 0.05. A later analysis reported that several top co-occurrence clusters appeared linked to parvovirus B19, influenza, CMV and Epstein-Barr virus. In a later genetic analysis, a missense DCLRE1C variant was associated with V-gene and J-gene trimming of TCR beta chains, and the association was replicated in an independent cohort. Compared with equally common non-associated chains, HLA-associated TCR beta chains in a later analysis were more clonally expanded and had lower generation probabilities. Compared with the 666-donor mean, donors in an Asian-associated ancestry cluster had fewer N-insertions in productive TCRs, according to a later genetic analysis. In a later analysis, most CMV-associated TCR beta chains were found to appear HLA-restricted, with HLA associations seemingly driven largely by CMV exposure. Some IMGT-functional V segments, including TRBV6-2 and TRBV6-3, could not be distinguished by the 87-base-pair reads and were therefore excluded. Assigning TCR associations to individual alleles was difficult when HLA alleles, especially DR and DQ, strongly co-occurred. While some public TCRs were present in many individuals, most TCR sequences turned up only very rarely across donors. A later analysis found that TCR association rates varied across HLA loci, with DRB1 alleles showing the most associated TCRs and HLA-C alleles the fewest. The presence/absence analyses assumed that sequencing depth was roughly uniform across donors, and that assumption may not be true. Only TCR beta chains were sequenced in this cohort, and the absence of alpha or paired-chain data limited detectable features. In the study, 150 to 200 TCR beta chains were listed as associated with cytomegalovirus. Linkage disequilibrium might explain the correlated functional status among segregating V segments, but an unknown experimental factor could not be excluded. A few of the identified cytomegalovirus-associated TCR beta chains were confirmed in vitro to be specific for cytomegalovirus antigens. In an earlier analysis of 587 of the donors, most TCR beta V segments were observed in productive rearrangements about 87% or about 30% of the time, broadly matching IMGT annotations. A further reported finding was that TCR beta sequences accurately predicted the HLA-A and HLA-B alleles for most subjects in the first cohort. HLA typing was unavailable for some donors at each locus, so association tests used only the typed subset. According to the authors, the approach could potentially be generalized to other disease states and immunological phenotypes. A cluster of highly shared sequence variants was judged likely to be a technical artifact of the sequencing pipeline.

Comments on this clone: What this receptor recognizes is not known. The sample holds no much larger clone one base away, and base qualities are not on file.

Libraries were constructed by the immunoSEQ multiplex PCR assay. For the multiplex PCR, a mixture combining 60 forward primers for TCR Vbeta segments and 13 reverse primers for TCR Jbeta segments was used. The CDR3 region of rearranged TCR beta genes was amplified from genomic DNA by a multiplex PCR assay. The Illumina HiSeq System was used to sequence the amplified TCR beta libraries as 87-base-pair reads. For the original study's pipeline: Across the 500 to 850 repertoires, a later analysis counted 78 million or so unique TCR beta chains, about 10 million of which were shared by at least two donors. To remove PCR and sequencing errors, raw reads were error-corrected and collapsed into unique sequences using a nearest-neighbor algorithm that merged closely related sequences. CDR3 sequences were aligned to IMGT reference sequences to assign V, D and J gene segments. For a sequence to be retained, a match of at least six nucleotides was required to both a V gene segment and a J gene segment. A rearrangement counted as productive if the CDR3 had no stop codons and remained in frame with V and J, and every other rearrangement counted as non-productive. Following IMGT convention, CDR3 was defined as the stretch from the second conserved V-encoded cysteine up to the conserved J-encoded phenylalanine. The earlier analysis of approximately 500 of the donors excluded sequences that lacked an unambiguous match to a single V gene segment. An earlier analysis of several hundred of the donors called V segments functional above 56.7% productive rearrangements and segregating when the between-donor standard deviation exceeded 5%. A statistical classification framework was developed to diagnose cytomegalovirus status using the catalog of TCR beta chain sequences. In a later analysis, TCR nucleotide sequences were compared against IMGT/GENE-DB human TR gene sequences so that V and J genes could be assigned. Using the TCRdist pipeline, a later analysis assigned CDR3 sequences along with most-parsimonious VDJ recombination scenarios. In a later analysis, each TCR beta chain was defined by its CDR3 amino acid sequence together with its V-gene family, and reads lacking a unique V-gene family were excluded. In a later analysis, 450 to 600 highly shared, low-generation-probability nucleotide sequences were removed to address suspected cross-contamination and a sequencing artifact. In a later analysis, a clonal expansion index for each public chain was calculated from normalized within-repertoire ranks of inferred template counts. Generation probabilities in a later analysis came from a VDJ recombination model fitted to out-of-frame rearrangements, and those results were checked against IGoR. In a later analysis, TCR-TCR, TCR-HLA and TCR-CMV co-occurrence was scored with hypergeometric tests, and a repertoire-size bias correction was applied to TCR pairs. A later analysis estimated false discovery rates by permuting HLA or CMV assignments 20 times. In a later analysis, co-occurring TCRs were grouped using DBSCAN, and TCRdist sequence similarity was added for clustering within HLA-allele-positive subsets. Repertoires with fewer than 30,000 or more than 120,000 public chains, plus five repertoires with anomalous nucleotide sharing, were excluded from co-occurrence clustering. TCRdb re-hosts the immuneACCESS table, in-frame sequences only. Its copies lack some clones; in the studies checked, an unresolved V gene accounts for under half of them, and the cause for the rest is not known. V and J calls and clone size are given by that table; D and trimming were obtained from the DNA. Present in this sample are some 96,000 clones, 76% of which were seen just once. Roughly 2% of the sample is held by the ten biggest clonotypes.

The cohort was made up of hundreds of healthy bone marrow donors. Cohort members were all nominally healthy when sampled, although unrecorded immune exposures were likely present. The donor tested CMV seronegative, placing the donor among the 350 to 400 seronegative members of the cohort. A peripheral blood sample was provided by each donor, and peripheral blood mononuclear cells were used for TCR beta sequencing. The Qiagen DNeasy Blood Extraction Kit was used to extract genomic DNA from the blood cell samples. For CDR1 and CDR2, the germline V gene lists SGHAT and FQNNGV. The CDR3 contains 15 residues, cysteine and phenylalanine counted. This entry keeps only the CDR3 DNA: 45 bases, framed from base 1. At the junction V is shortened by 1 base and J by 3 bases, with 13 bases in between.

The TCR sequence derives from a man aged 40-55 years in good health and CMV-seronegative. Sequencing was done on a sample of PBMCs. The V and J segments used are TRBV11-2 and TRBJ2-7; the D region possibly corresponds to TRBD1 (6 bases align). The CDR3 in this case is CASSLVTGSVYEQYF. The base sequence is TGTGCCAGCAGCTTAGTTACAGGGTCTGTCTACGAGCAGTACTTC.